This TCR beta chain came from a study of blood T cell repertoires in COVID-19. About the study: T cells, B-cell-depleted T cells, or PBMCs supplied cDNA or gDNA.

Germline values: CDR1 SGHRS, CDR2 YFSETQ. The CDR3 is 14 amino acids. The V gene end was trimmed by 4 bases and the J gene end by 8 bases; junction bases not matched to a gene: 7. This clone was observed once. Authors' analysis steps: Amplification from reference gene primers served as the basis for estimated nucleated cell counts. Clones were read by immunoSEQ multiplex PCR, and TCRdb kept only the in-frame ones, dropping some. The D gene and trimming were derived from the DNA, and the V and J assignments and clone size from that table. The profile covers around 100,000 clones, with around 85% appearing a single time and just over 5.5% taken by the ten largest. Enrolment of Seattle patients took place during active infection, and they were followed longitudinally.

V is TRBV5-1 and J is TRBJ1-3, with 9 nucleotides matching TRBD1. What was sequenced was peripheral blood. The source is a woman in her sixties with COVID-19, enrolled during active disease. The DNA for the CDR3 is TGCGCCAGCAGCCAAGGGACAGGGTGGGACACCATATATTTT. Its translation: CASSQGTGWDTIYF.